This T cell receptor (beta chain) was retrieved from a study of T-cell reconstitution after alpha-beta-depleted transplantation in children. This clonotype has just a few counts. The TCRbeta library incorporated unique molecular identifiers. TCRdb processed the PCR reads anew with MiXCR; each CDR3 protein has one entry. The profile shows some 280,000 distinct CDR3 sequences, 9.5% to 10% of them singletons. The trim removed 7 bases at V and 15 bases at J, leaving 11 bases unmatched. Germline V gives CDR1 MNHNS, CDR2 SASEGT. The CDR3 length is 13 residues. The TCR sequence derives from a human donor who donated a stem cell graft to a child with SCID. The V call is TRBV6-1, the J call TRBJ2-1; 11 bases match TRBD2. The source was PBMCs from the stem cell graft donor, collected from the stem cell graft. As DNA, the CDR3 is TGTGCCAGCATCGATGGGGCTAGCGGGGGGCTGTTCTTC. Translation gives CASIDGASGGLFF.